This entry features one T cell receptor (beta chain) sequence. Its antigen specificity is not known. This sample is part of a study of T cells in women clearing cervical HPV infection (dated by TCRdb to the late 2010s). Background for the entire study: The cases were over 20 women with histologically confirmed HPV16-related CIN3 or worse, and 2 of these cases were invasive cancers. In the parent cohort, about 10,000 women aged 18 or older were enrolled in Guanacaste, Costa Rica, during about 1992 to 1994 and then followed for under 8 years. Blood from cases was drawn at the visit where the lesion was first identified, while blood from controls was drawn once the infection was no longer detected. For cases, a median interval of roughly 150 days, with an interquartile range of about 80 to 200 days, was observed between lesion detection and blood sampling. Cases and controls were matched on age within five years and on year of sample collection. The controls were about 26 women whose single incident HPV16 infection cleared within 12 months with no development of precancer or cancer. Since only a few of the women had HLA typing available, the possibility that HLA type was acting as a confounder could not be ruled out. Nested within Costa Rica's Guanacaste HPV Natural History Study, an exploratory proof-of-principle case-control study compared TCR repertoires across cervical HPV16 outcomes. A median age of approximately 32 years was observed in cases versus 38 to 45 in controls, and no significant differences in baseline characteristics were found. Five blinded duplicates per group were added as quality controls, giving around 60 samples: about 50 participants and some 10 replicates. Overall study results and their limits: Across sequencing depths, CIN3+ cases showed significantly higher TCR repertoire richness than controls, but evenness did not differ between the groups. Random forest classifiers combining richness and V gene abundances distinguished cases from controls with an estimated AUC of 0.83. The cross-sectional design could not show whether the associations came before the infection or were a result of it, and neither effector/memory subsets nor HPV-specific T cells were isolated. Because the number of T cells per sample was unknown, the richness differences could reflect varying T-cell content rather than repertoire biology.

Every participant had a single incident cervical HPV16 infection, and women with prevalent HPV16 infections were excluded. Cervical HPV DNA was detected by MY09/MY11 PCR and genotyped by dot-blot hybridization. Under 17 mL of heparinized blood was centrifuged, after which the buffy coat was aliquoted, frozen at -30 degrees C, and then stored at -80 degrees C. QIAGEN kits were used to extract genomic DNA from the buffy coat specimens. TCR beta CDR3 regions were amplified by multiplex PCR from an average of 1200 ng genomic DNA per sample using the immunoSEQ assay. The assay corrected primer bias using a complete synthetic TCR repertoire to establish an amplification baseline. The amplicons were sequenced on the Illumina platform. On the authors' methods: Sequences were error-corrected by clustering with frequency ratios and a modified nearest-neighbor algorithm and were then analyzed in the immunoSEQ Analyzer with IMGT gene definitions. At each rarefaction depth, TCR richness and evenness were averaged over 20 rarefaction repeats, and samples with fewer sequences than the depth were excluded. Wilcoxon rank sum tests with FDR correction were used to compare relative abundances of V, D and J genes between the groups. In the blinded duplicates, the intraclass correlation was approximately 95% for TCR richness and averaged about 80% across roughly 70 gene segments. What TCRdb holds here is the immuneACCESS table cut down to in-frame rearrangements. Part of the clones is not present; checked against another copy, under half of the missing clones reflect an unresolved V gene, and the others are unexplained. From that table come the V and J calls and clone size; the DNA was used to work out D and trimming. This sample's table lists approximately 22,000 clones. Jointly, the top ten make up 7.5% to 10% of the sample.

The TCR was taken from a woman aged 18 to 75 with a cervical HPV16 infection that either progressed to CIN3+ or cleared (not recorded which). Sequencing used blood buffy coat.

The CDR3 loop reads CASRVDRGANSPLHF. CDR3 bases read: TGCGCCAGCAGAGTTGACAGGGGGGCTAATTCACCC. The chain uses TRBV10-2 and TRBJ1-6, with 9 middle bases fitting TRBD1. The CDR3 goes on 3 residues after the read ends, and that part is filled in from the germline J gene. For this chain, trimming is 6 bases at the V end and 6 bases at the J end, and the number of junction bases without a gene match is 6. Its CDR3 holds 15 amino acids, cysteine through phenylalanine. The DNA has 36 bases, all within the CDR3, and is read from base 1. CDR1 and CDR2, looked up from the germline V gene, are WSHSY and SAAADI.